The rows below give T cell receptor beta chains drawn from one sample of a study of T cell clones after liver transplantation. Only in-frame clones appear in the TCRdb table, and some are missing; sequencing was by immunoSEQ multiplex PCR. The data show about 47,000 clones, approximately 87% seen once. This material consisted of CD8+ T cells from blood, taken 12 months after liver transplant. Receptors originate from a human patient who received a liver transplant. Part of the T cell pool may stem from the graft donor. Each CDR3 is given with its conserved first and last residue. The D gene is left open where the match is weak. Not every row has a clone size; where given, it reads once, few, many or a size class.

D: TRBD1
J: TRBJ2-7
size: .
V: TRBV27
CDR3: CASSLTQGAYEQYF
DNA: TGTGCCAGCAGCCTTACACAGGGGGCCTACGAGCAGTACTTC

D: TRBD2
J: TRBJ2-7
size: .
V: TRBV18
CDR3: CASSPLRLAGFQGAYEQYF
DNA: TGTGCCAGCTCACCTCTTAGACTAGCGGGCTTTCAAGGGGCGTACGAGCAGTACTTC

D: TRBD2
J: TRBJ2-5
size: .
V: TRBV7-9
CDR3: CASSVRGGEETQYF
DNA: TGTGCCAGCAGCGTACGTGGGGGGGAAGAGACCCAGTACTTC

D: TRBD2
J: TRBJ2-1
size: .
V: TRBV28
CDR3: CASSQAGGPPYNEQFF
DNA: TGTGCCAGCAGCCAAGCGGGAGGGCCTCCGTACAATGAGCAGTTCTTC

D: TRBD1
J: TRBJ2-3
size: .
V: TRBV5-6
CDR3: CASSLRTGFPDTQYF
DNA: TGTGCCAGCAGCTTAAGGACAGGGTTTCCAGATACGCAGTATTTT

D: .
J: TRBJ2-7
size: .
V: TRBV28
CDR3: CASSSDWSSYEQYF
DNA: TGTGCCAGCAGTTCGGACTGGAGCTCCTACGAGCAGTACTTC

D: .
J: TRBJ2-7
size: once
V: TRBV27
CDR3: CASSLGGSSYEQYF
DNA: TGTGCCAGCAGTTTGGGAGGTTCCTCCTACGAGCAGTACTTC

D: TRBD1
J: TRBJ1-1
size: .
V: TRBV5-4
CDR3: CASSSGAGTATEAFF
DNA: TGTGCCAGCAGCTCGGGGGCCGGGACAGCCACTGAAGCTTTCTTT

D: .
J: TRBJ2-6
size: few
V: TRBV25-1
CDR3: CASSPQVGANVLTF
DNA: TGTGCCAGCAGTCCCCAAGTCGGGGCCAACGTCCTGACTTTC

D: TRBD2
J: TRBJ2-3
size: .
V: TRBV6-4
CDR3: CASSDRLAGGRVDTQYF
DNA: TGTGCCAGCAGTGACAGACTAGCGGGAGGGCGGGTAGATACGCAGTATTTT

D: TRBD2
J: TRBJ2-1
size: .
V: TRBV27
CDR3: CASSSGLAIDEQFF
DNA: TGTGCCAGCAGTTCGGGACTAGCGATAGATGAGCAGTTCTTC

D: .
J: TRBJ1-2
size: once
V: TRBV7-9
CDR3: CASSHAGTDNYGYTF
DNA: TGTGCCAGCAGCCACGCCGGGACGGATAACTATGGCTACACCTTC

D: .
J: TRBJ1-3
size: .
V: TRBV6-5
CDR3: CASSRDPGSGNTIYF
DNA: TGTGCCAGCAGTAGAGACCCAGGCTCTGGAAACACCATATATTTT

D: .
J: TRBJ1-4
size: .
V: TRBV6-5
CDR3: CASSYSRGTNEKLFF
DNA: TGTGCCAGCAGTTACTCGAGGGGAACTAATGAAAAACTGTTTTTT